The next 6 T cell receptor beta chains were all read from a single sample in a study of cytomegalovirus exposure and HLA in healthy donors. The PCR used 60 Vbeta and 13 Jbeta primers. Clones were sequenced by immunoSEQ multiplex PCR, and TCRdb holds only the in-frame ones, with some missing. The sample lists around 100,000 clones, roughly 70% seen once, with about 4.2% in the top ten. The sample was PBMCs. These receptors all come from a woman aged 40 to 55 in good health and CMV-seropositive.

The chain links TRBV28 to TRBJ1-2; 8 bases match TRBD1. The V gene end was trimmed by 3 bases and the J gene end by 5 bases; junction bases not matched to a gene: 8. CDR3 size: 15 residues. Germline CDR1 MDHEN, CDR2 SYDVKM. In DNA form, the CDR3 reads TGTGCCAGCAGTTTCGGGCAGGGGGCGCGGTATGGCTACACCTTC. Translation gives CASSFGQGARYGYTF.

This chain connects TRBV11-3 to TRBJ2-5; 8 nucleotides agree with TRBD2. The CDR3 extends over 15 amino acids. In germline, CDR1 is SGHNT, CDR2 YENEEA. V shed 4 bases, J shed 5 bases, and the junction held 9 bases outside the gene matches. CDR3 amino acids: CASSSQRASGETQYF. CDR3 sequence (DNA): TGTGCCAGCAGCTCCCAGAGGGCTAGCGGGGAGACCCAGTACTTC.

The V call is TRBV7-8, the J call TRBJ2-2; D possibly corresponds to TRBD2 (5 bases). The CDR3 extends over 13 amino acids. Trimming cost V 6 bases and J 8 bases, with 13 bases left between them. Germline assignment: CDR1 SGHVS and CDR2 FQNEAQ. CDR3 coding DNA: TGTGCCAGCAGTCTCTGGACTCGTGGGGAGCTGTTTTTT. It codes for CASSLWTRGELFF.

The chain carries TRBV5-4 and TRBJ2-7, with D uncertain. Germline V gene sequence: CDR1 SGHNT, CDR2 YYREEE (reference sequence). The CDR3 is made up of 13 amino acids. Trimming removed 4 bases at V and 0 bases at J, with 8 bases between. In DNA form, the CDR3 reads TGTGCCAGCAGCCTAGGATTCTCCTACGAGCAGTACTTC. It encodes CASSLGFSYEQYF.

This chain connects TRBV5-1 to TRBJ2-1; 10 bases fit TRBD2. Trimming took 0 bases from V and 0 from J; bases not matched to a gene: 6. The CDR3 is made up of 18 amino acids. Looked up from germline, CDR1 is SGHRS and CDR2 is YFSETQ. The CDR3 DNA reads as TGCGCCAGCAGCTTGGTCCAAGCGGGAGGGAGCTCCTACAATGAGCAGTTCTTC. Translation gives CASSLVQAGGSSYNEQFF.

This sequence joins TRBV6-6 and TRBJ1-1; no firm D call. The CDR3 sequence is 12 residues long. The V end lost 2 bases, the J end lost 12 bases, and 13 bases lay between the germline ends. Germline V gene data show CDR1 as MNHNY and CDR2 as SVGAGI (reference sequence). CDR3 protein: CASSYEGGLTFF. The DNA of the CDR3 is TGTGCCAGCAGTTACGAGGGAGGGCTAACTTTCTTT.